Listed below are T cell receptor beta chains from one sample, sequenced in a study of T cell repertoires in cytomegalovirus infection. TCRdb called the reads again in MiXCR, with one record for every CDR3 protein. The profile shows 250,000 to 300,000 distinct CDR3 sequences, 22% of them singletons. Their antigens are not known. The sample in question was cultured PBMCs, obtained from culture after CMV antigen stimulation. These receptors were taken from a human donor in good health (CMV status not recorded). Some clones in this sample may be carry-over from other donors' samples. Each CDR3 is given with its conserved first and last residue. D genes are given only for firm matches. The size field is filled for only some rows; it gives once, few, many or a size class.

clone size: many; D gene: -; V gene: TRBV19; J gene: TRBJ2-5; CDR3 DNA: TGTGCCAGTAGTACATCGCGGACATTACAAGAGACCCAGTACTTC; CDR3 protein: CASSTSRTLQETQYF
clone size: many; D gene: -; V gene: TRBV12-5; J gene: TRBJ1-1; CDR3 DNA: TGTGCTAGTGGTCCGAACTTAATGAACACTGAAGCTTTCTTT; CDR3 protein: CASGPNLMNTEAFF
clone size: -; D gene: -; V gene: TRBV27; J gene: TRBJ2-1; CDR3 DNA: TGTGCCAGCGGCGGTGAGCAGTTCTTC; CDR3 protein: CASGGEQFF
clone size: -; D gene: TRBD2; V gene: TRBV7-6; J gene: TRBJ2-7; CDR3 DNA: TGTGCCAGCAGCTACGGGGGGTACGAGCAGTACTTC; CDR3 protein: CASSYGGYEQYF
clone size: few; D gene: -; V gene: TRBV15; J gene: TRBJ2-6; CDR3 DNA: TGTGCCACCAGCAGAATGCGAGCGGGACAGACGAGTGGGGCCAACGTCCTGACTTTC; CDR3 protein: CATSRMRAGQTSGANVLTF
clone size: -; D gene: -; V gene: TRBV5-1; J gene: TRBJ1-1; CDR3 DNA: TGCGCCAGCAGGGGAAGGACCATGAACACTGAAGCTTTCTTT; CDR3 protein: CASRGRTMNTEAFF
clone size: -; D gene: -; V gene: TRBV12-3/TRBV12-4; J gene: TRBJ1-3; CDR3 DNA: TGTGCCAGCAGTTTTGACGGAGTCTCTGGAAACACCATATATTTT; CDR3 protein: CASSFDGVSGNTIYF
clone size: few; D gene: TRBD1; V gene: TRBV28; J gene: TRBJ2-2; CDR3 DNA: TGTGCCAGCCACGGGACAGGGGGACTAAGCACCGGGGAGCTGTTTTTT; CDR3 protein: CASHGTGGLSTGELFF
clone size: few; D gene: TRBD1; V gene: TRBV10-3; J gene: TRBJ2-5; CDR3 DNA: TGTGCCATCAGTGAGATCCCGCGGGACAGGAAACAAGAGACCCAGTACTTC; CDR3 protein: CAISEIPRDRKQETQYF
clone size: few; D gene: -; V gene: TRBV7-9; J gene: TRBJ2-2; CDR3 DNA: TGTGCCAGTTGGGACACCGGGGAGCTGTTTTTT; CDR3 protein: CASWDTGELFF
clone size: few; D gene: -; V gene: TRBV29-1; J gene: TRBJ2-5; CDR3 DNA: TGCAGCGTTGTATTAGCGGCACAAGAGACCCAGTACTTC; CDR3 protein: CSVVLAAQETQYF
clone size: few; D gene: TRBD2; V gene: TRBV18; J gene: TRBJ2-1; CDR3 DNA: TGTGCCAGCTCACCACCCCGACTAGCGGGAGGCTTTGAAGGTATTAAGCAGTTCTTC; CDR3 protein: CASSPPRLAGGFEGIKQFF
clone size: -; D gene: -; V gene: TRBV12-3/TRBV12-4; J gene: TRBJ2-1; CDR3 DNA: TGTGCCAGCACCCTCAGGGTTTACAATGAGCAGTTCTTC; CDR3 protein: CASTLRVYNEQFF
clone size: many; D gene: TRBD2; V gene: TRBV19; J gene: TRBJ2-1; CDR3 DNA: TGTGCCAGCGGGACTAGCGGGACCGATGAGCAGTTCTTC; CDR3 protein: CASGTSGTDEQFF
clone size: many; D gene: -; V gene: TRBV12-3/TRBV12-4; J gene: TRBJ2-3; CDR3 DNA: TGTGCCAGCAGCTTAGGGTCAGATACGCAGTATTTT; CDR3 protein: CASSLGSDTQYF
clone size: many; D gene: TRBD1; V gene: TRBV19; J gene: TRBJ1-2; CDR3 DNA: TGTGCCAGTAGCGACAGGGCTAACTATGGCTACACCTTC; CDR3 protein: CASSDRANYGYTF
clone size: once; D gene: -; V gene: TRBV19; J gene: TRBJ1-2; CDR3 DNA: TGTGCCACCGCGAGCGGACAGCATATTGGTGGCTACACCTTC; CDR3 protein: CATASGQHIGGYTF
clone size: -; D gene: -; V gene: TRBV6-2/TRBV6-3; J gene: TRBJ2-5; CDR3 DNA: TGTGCCAGCAGTTTCGGACAGGGACTATTGGCGGACCCTTTGGAGACCCAGTACTTC; CDR3 protein: CASSFGQGLLADPLETQYF
clone size: many; D gene: -; V gene: TRBV11-2; J gene: TRBJ2-2; CDR3 DNA: TGTGCCAGCAGCCCCCACCAGGGGAACACCGGGGAGCTGTTTTTT; CDR3 protein: CASSPHQGNTGELFF
clone size: -; D gene: TRBD1; V gene: TRBV29-1; J gene: TRBJ2-1; CDR3 DNA: TGCAGCGTTGTAAGGGGGCACGGTGAGCAGTTCTTC; CDR3 protein: CSVVRGHGEQFF
clone size: few; D gene: -; V gene: TRBV18; J gene: TRBJ2-4; CDR3 DNA: TGTGCCAGCTCAGACCGGGTGGGCAAAAACATTCAGTACTTC; CDR3 protein: CASSDRVGKNIQYF
clone size: few; D gene: -; V gene: TRBV11-3; J gene: TRBJ1-3; CDR3 DNA: TGTGCCAGCAGCAATCCCCCCGGAGGAGGCGAGAACACCATATATTTT; CDR3 protein: CASSNPPGGGENTIYF
clone size: -; D gene: -; V gene: TRBV7-9; J gene: TRBJ2-7; CDR3 DNA: TGTGCCAGCAGCTCGTTAGTGGGAGAGCAGTACTTC; CDR3 protein: CASSSLVGEQYF
clone size: -; D gene: -; V gene: TRBV4-1; J gene: TRBJ1-3; CDR3 DNA: TGCGCCAGCAGCCAAGATCCGGGACGGATCTCTGGAAACACCATATATTTT; CDR3 protein: CASSQDPGRISGNTIYF
clone size: -; D gene: TRBD1; V gene: TRBV2; J gene: TRBJ1-3; CDR3 DNA: TGTGCCAGCAGGGGGACAGGGTACGCTGGAAACACCATATATTTT; CDR3 protein: CASRGTGYAGNTIYF
clone size: -; D gene: TRBD2; V gene: TRBV6-2/TRBV6-3; J gene: TRBJ2-3; CDR3 DNA: TGTGCCAGCAGCTCTGCCGGGACTAGCGCGAGCACAGATACGCAGTATTTT; CDR3 protein: CASSSAGTSASTDTQYF
clone size: -; D gene: -; V gene: TRBV7-2; J gene: TRBJ1-5; CDR3 DNA: TGTGCCAGCAGCTTGAGAGGGGCAGTGAACAATCAGCCCCAGCATTTT; CDR3 protein: CASSLRGAVNNQPQHF
clone size: -; D gene: -; V gene: TRBV7-9; J gene: TRBJ1-1; CDR3 DNA: TGTGCCAGCACCCGAGGCGCGGACACTGAAGCTTTCTTT; CDR3 protein: CASTRGADTEAFF
clone size: few; D gene: TRBD1; V gene: TRBV20-1; J gene: TRBJ1-5; CDR3 DNA: TGCAGTGCTAGAGTCTTGGGACAGGGGGTAAGTCAGCCCCAGCATTTT; CDR3 protein: CSARVLGQGVSQPQHF
clone size: many; D gene: TRBD1; V gene: TRBV7-2; J gene: TRBJ2-6; CDR3 DNA: TGTGCCAGCAGCTTAAGGCAGGGGGCACCTGGGGCCAACGTCCTGACTTTC; CDR3 protein: CASSLRQGAPGANVLTF
clone size: -; D gene: -; V gene: TRBV7-2; J gene: TRBJ1-2; CDR3 DNA: TGTGCCAGCAGCGGCAGGGACGGCTATGGCTACACCTTC; CDR3 protein: CASSGRDGYGYTF
clone size: -; D gene: TRBD1; V gene: TRBV19; J gene: TRBJ1-3; CDR3 DNA: TGTGCCAGTAGGGGGACAGGGACTGGAAACACCATATATTTT; CDR3 protein: CASRGTGTGNTIYF
clone size: many; D gene: TRBD2; V gene: TRBV24-1; J gene: TRBJ2-1; CDR3 DNA: TGTGCCACCAGTGAAGCGACTAGCGGGAGGGCCTACAATGAGCAGTTCTTC; CDR3 protein: CATSEATSGRAYNEQFF
clone size: -; D gene: TRBD2; V gene: TRBV6-5; J gene: TRBJ2-3; CDR3 DNA: TGTGCCAGCAGTTACTCGGGGCGGGAGGGACGAATAGATACGCAGTATTTT; CDR3 protein: CASSYSGREGRIDTQYF
clone size: -; D gene: -; V gene: TRBV7-9; J gene: TRBJ1-5; CDR3 DNA: TGTGCCAGCAGCCCGGTGGGGGATCAGCCCCAGCATTTT; CDR3 protein: CASSPVGDQPQHF
clone size: -; D gene: -; V gene: TRBV15; J gene: TRBJ2-7; CDR3 DNA: TGTGCCACCAGCAAAGAGGCTAGCGTCTACGAGCAGTACTTC; CDR3 protein: CATSKEASVYEQYF
clone size: many; D gene: TRBD1; V gene: TRBV7-2; J gene: TRBJ2-2; CDR3 DNA: TGTGCCAGCAGCTTAGGTACAGGGGGAATAGCGGACCACACCGGGGAGCTGTTTTTT; CDR3 protein: CASSLGTGGIADHTGELFF
clone size: -; D gene: TRBD2; V gene: TRBV24-1; J gene: TRBJ2-1; CDR3 DNA: TGTGCCACCAGGGCTAGCGGGAGCAATGAGCAGTTCTTC; CDR3 protein: CATRASGSNEQFF
clone size: many; D gene: -; V gene: TRBV7-2; J gene: TRBJ1-2; CDR3 DNA: TGTGCCAGCAGCCCGCGGGGCACAGGCTATGGCTACACCTTC; CDR3 protein: CASSPRGTGYGYTF
clone size: few; D gene: TRBD1; V gene: TRBV19; J gene: TRBJ1-5; CDR3 DNA: TGTGCCAGTAGCACTACTGACAGGGGGTCTTATCAGCCCCAGCATTTT; CDR3 protein: CASSTTDRGSYQPQHF
clone size: many; D gene: -; V gene: TRBV5-4; J gene: TRBJ2-5; CDR3 DNA: TGTGCCAGCAGATTCCGAGGGGAAGAGACCCAGTACTTC; CDR3 protein: CASRFRGEETQYF